These 14 T cell receptor beta chains were sequenced from one sample in a study of HIV-infected patients and healthy controls (dated by TCRdb to between 2013 and 2015). Whole blood was used without cell fractionation, so the repertoire reflected all unsorted peripheral T cells. Library preparation was by 5' RACE. TCRdb lists the instrument as Illumina MiSeq. SuperScript III was used to reverse transcribe 500 ng RNA with primers targeting the alpha and beta constant regions. Separate libraries for the alpha and beta chains were generated through chain-specific third strand synthesis that incorporated multiplexing indices. TCRdb's own reprocessing of the public reads used fastp at Q25 and MiXCR and kept productive beta chains. Each CDR3 protein appears once, grouped with its most common genes and DNA. Across this sample there are 10,000 or so distinct CDR3 sequences, with 6.5% to 10% seen only once. The ten largest clonotypes hold approximately 3.7% of the sample.

Sequenced sample: blood. All receptors derive from an adult in good health.

This clonotype was seen more than once but under ten times. The genes are TRBV28 and TRBJ1-6, with D perhaps matching TRBD1 (5 bases). The ends were cut back, 5 bases at V and 6 bases at J, with 11 bases in the middle. The CDR3 is 14 residues long. In germline, CDR1 is MDHEN, CDR2 SYDVKM. CDR3 DNA: TGTGCCAGCAGTCGCGGGGGATTTAATTCACCCCTCCACTTT. It codes for CASSRGGFNSPLHF.

Ten or more counts support this clonotype. This chain connects TRBV29-1 to TRBJ1-6; D gene unclear. Germline CDR1 SQVTM, CDR2 ANQGSEA. This CDR3 spans 13 amino acids. CDR3 residues: CIKGVSYNSPLHF. The CDR3 DNA reads TGCATAAAGGGCGTCTCCTATAATTCACCCCTCCACTTT. Using reference TRBV29-1 and TRBJ1-6 for the parts outside the CDR3, the full variable domain is SAVISQKPSRDICQRGTSLTIQCQVDSQVTMMFWYRQQPGQSLTLIATANQGSEATYESGFVIDKFPISRPNLTFSTLTVSNMSPEDSSIYLCIKGVSYNSPLHFGNGTRLTVT.

This clonotype is labeled medium-sized (0.01 to 0.1%). The chain couples TRBV7-8 to TRBJ1-2; D remains ambiguous. Trimming took off 0 bases at V and 4 bases at J, with 15 bases between the two ends. The germline CDR1 and CDR2 sequences are SGHVS and FQNEAQ. CDR3 length: 16 residues. The CDR3 loop reads CASSLAEAAVLYGYTF. The CDR3 coding sequence is TGTGCCAGCAGCTTAGCAGAGGCAGCTGTACTCTATGGCTACACCTTC.

There are many counts of this clonotype. The chain is built from TRBV20-1 and TRBJ2-5; no definite D call. Germline lookup yields CDR1 DFQATT and CDR2 SNEGSKA (reference sequence). CDR3 length equals 13 residues. The ends were cut back, 6 bases at V and 5 bases at J, with 16 bases in the middle. The CDR3 reads CSAKGRGRETQYF. The CDR3 DNA sequence: TGCAGTGCCAAAGGTCGAGGTCGGGAGACCCAGTACTTC.

This clonotype has a count of ten or more. The rearrangement joins TRBV12-3 or TRBV12-4 to TRBJ1-1, with 8 bases fitting TRBD1. This CDR3 has 13 amino acids. The junction had 6 bases not matched to a gene; V was cut back by 6 bases and J by 6 bases. CDR3 nucleotides: TGTGCCAGCAGCACAGGGGGTCGCGCTGAAGCTTTCTTT. This translates into CASSTGGRAEAFF.

This clonotype was picked up many times. This chain links TRBV20-1 with TRBJ1-3; the match to TRBD1 covers 7 bases. This CDR3 comprises 15 residues. With 0 bases clipped from V and 7 bases from J, the junction kept 9 bases outside the gene matches. Per germline, CDR1 DFQATT and CDR2 SNEGSKA (reference sequence). The CDR3 region has the DNA TGCAGTGCTAGAGAAAACGACAGGGTGAGGAACACCATATATTTT. Amino acids: CSARENDRVRNTIYF.

This clonotype counts as medium-sized. The chain carries TRBV29-1 and TRBJ1-3, with D hard to call. From germline, CDR1 is SQVTM and CDR2 ANQGSEA. The CDR3 spans 12 residues. Between the trimmed V and J ends, which lost 7 bases and 0 bases, there was a span of 7 bases. The CDR3 region is CSATISGNTIYF. The CDR3 DNA sequence: TGCAGCGCAACAATCTCTGGAAACACCATATATTTT.

This chain connects TRBV6-5 to TRBJ1-2; the D gene is possibly TRBD1 (6 bases). Deletions cut 2 bases from V and 6 bases from J, with 13 bases between. The CDR3 covers 14 residues. CDR1 is MNHEY, CDR2 SVGAGI, per germline. CDR3 sequence reads: CASSYGLTGDGYTF. The CDR3 nucleotides read TGTGCCAGCAGTTACGGGTTGACAGGCGATGGCTACACCTTC.

Within the sample, this clonotype is medium-sized. V usage is TRBV12-5 and J usage is TRBJ1-3; no clear D gene. The V end was cut by 1 base, the J end by 0 bases, with 1 base between. Germline CDR1 LGHNT, CDR2 FRNRAP. This CDR3 contains 13 residues. In nucleotides, the CDR3 is TGTGCTAGTGGTTTGGACTCTGGAAACACCATATATTTT. Its protein is CASGLDSGNTIYF.

In this sample, this clonotype is medium-sized. V usage is TRBV7-8 and J usage is TRBJ1-2; D uncertain. This CDR3 contains 14 residues. V was clipped by 1 base and J by 4 bases, with 10 bases between them. In germline, CDR1 is SGHVS, CDR2 FQNEAQ. The CDR3 DNA sequence: TGTGCCAGCAGCTTAGGGGGAGCCTTCTATGGCTACACCTTC. Residues: CASSLGGAFYGYTF.

This clonotype is medium-sized (0.01 to 0.1%). The genes are TRBV7-6 and TRBJ2-3; D ambiguous. V shed 3 bases and J shed 2 bases, with 0 bases lying between them. CDR1 and CDR2 from the germline V gene are SGHVS and FNYEAQ. CDR3 length: 11 residues. In nucleotides, the CDR3 is TGTGCCAGCAGCTTCACAGATACGCAGTATTTT. It codes for CASSFTDTQYF.

This clonotype has a count of ten or more. The V call is TRBV5-4, the J call TRBJ1-5; D unclear. CDR1 and CDR2 from the germline V gene are SGHNT and YYREEE (reference sequence). The CDR3 length is 13 residues. Between the trimmed V and J ends, which lost 4 bases and 5 bases, there was a span of 10 bases. The CDR3 sequence: CASSNDGHQPQHF. The CDR3, as DNA: TGTGCCAGCAGCAACGACGGTCATCAGCCCCAGCATTTT.

The chain is built from TRBV20-1 and TRBJ2-7; 13 bases match TRBD2. The trim removed 1 base at V and 5 bases at J, leaving 8 bases unmatched. The CDR3 has 16 residues. Germline CDR1 is DFQATT and CDR2 is SNEGSKA (reference sequence). DNA of the CDR3: TGCAGTGCTAGAGTACTAGCGGGGGGGCCGGCGCACGAGCAGTACTTC. Amino acids: CSARVLAGGPAHEQYF.

This clonotype is deemed medium-sized. The chain is built from TRBV10-3 and TRBJ1-1; weak D call: TRBD1 (5 bases). CDR3 length: 14 amino acids. The V and J ends lost 6 bases and 1 base respectively, with 12 bases between them. The germline gives CDR1 ENHRY, CDR2 SYGVKD. CDR3 sequence: CAIRSGTANTEAFF. CDR3 in DNA: TGTGCCATCAGATCCGGGACTGCGAACACTGAAGCTTTCTTT.